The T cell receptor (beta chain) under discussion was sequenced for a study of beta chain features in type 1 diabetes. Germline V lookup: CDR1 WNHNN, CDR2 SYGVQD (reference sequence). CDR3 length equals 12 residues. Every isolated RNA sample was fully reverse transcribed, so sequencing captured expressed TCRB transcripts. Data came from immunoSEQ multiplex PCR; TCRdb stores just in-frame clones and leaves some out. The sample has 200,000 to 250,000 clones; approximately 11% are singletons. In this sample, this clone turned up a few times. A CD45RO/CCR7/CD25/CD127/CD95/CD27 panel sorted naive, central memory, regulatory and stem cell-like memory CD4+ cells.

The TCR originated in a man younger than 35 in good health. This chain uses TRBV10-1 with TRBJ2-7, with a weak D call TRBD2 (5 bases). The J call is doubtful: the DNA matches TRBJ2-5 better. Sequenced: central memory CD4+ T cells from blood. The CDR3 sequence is CASSPGGWTQYF. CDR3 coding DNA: TGCGCCAGCAGTCCGGGCGGGTGGACCCAGTACTTC.